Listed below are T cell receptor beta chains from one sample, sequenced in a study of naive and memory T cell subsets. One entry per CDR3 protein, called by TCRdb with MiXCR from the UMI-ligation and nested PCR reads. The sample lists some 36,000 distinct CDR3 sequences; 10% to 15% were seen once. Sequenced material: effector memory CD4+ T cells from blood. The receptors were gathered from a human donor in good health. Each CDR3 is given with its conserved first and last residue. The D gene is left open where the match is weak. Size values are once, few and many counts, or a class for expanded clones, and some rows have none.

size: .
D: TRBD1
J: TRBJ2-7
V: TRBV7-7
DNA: TGTGCCAGCAGCTTACGTCCGGACAGGGGCTCCGAGCAGTACTTC
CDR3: CASSLRPDRGSEQYF

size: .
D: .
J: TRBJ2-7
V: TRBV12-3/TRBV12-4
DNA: TGTGCCAGCAGGGGACCTGCCTACGAGCAGTACTTC
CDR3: CASRGPAYEQYF

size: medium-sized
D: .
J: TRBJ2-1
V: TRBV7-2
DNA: TGTGCCAGCAGCTTAGGTCCCTACAATGAGCAGTTCTTC
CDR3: CASSLGPYNEQFF

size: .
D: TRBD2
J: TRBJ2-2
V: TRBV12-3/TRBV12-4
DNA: TGTGCCACGGGACTAGCGAGAACCGGGGAGCTGTTTTTT
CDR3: CATGLARTGELFF

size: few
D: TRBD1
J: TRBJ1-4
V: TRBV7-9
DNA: TGTGCCAGCAGCTTATTACAGGGGACTAATGAAAAACTGTTTTTT
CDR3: CASSLLQGTNEKLFF

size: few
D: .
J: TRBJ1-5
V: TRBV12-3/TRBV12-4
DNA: TGTGCCAGCAGTTTATCGGGTAAGTCCCAGCATTTT
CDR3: CASSLSGKSQHF

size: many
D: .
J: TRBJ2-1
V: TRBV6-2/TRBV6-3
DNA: TGTGCCAGCAGCTCCGGGACAGAGCAGTTCTTC
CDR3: CASSSGTEQFF

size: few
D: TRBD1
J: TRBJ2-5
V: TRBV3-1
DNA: TGTGCCAGCAGCCAGGGACAGGGGACCTGGACCCAGTACTTC
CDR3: CASSQGQGTWTQYF

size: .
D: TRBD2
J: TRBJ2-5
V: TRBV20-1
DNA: TGCAGTGCTAGAATCGCGGGAGAATACCAAGAGACCCAGTACTTC
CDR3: CSARIAGEYQETQYF

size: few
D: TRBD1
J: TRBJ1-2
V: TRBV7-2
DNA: TGTGCCAGCAGCCAGGACAGGGGGCGATCCGACGTGGGCGGCTACACCTTC
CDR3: CASSQDRGRSDVGGYTF

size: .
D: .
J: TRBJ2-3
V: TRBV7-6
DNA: TGTGCCAGCAGCCCGTGGTCTGGGTCCACAGATACGCAGTATTTT
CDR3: CASSPWSGSTDTQYF

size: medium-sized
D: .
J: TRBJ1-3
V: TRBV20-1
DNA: TGCAGTGCTCTGTCGGGGGGCGGCGGAAACACCATATATTTT
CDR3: CSALSGGGGNTIYF

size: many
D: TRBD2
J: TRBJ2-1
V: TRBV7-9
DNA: TGTGCCAGCAGCGTGACTAGCGGGAGGCCCCTCAATGAGCAGTTCTTC
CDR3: CASSVTSGRPLNEQFF

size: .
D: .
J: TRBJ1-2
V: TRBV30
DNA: TGTGCCTGGAGTCGCCAAACCTCGGGGGGCGATCGTTTTGGCTACACCTTC
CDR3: CAWSRQTSGGDRFGYTF

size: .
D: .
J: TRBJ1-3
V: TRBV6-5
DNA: TGTGCCAGCAGTTACTCGGAGGGGGAACCGAGCTCTGGAAACACCATATATTTT
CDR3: CASSYSEGEPSSGNTIYF

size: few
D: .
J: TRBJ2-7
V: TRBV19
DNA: TGTGCCAGTAGTCGCGCTGTACTTTCCTACGAGCAGTACTTC
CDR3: CASSRAVLSYEQYF

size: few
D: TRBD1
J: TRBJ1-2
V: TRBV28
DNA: TGTGCCAGCAAACGGGACAGTATCCACTATGGCTACACCTTC
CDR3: CASKRDSIHYGYTF

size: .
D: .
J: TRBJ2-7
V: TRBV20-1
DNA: TGCAGTGCTAGAGATGAGGGGGACGAGCAGTACTTC
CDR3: CSARDEGDEQYF

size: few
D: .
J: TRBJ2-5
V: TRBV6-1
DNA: TGTGCCAGCAGTGTATTATGGATTGGGGCAGGAGACCAAGAGACCCAGTACTTC
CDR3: CASSVLWIGAGDQETQYF

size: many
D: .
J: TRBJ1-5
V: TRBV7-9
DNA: TGTGCCAGCAGCACGAGGACAGATTATAGCAATCAGCCCCAGCATTTT
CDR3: CASSTRTDYSNQPQHF

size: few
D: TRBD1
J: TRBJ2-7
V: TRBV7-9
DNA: TGTGCCAGCAGCCCATCGACAGGGAGCGGCGAGCAGTACTTC
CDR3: CASSPSTGSGEQYF

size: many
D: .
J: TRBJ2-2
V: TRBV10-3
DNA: TGTGCCATCAGTGTTCGAGCGGAGAACACCGGGGAGCTGTTTTTT
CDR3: CAISVRAENTGELFF

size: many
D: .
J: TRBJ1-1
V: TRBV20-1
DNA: TGCAGTGCTAGGAGACAGCTAAGGGCTTTCTTT
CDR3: CSARRQLRAFF

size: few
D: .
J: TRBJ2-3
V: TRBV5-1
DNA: TGCGCCAGCAGCTTGGGGCAGGTCATCACAGATACGCAGTATTTT
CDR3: CASSLGQVITDTQYF

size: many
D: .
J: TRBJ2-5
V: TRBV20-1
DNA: TGCAGTGCTAGGGTTCAAGAGACCCAGTACTTC
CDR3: CSARVQETQYF

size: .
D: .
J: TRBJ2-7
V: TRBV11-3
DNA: TGTGCCAGCAGCTTAGAGGGCGGAAGCTCCTACGAGCAGTACTTC
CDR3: CASSLEGGSSYEQYF

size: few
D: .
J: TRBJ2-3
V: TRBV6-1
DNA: TGTGCCAGCAGTGAATACATAGATACGCAGTATTTT
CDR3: CASSEYIDTQYF

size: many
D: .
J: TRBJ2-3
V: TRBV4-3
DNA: TGCGCCAGCAGCCAAGATCGGGGAGATACGCAGTATTTT
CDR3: CASSQDRGDTQYF

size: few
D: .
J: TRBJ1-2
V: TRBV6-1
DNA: TGTGCCAGCAGGACCCTGCAGGCCCCATATGGCTACACCTTC
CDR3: CASRTLQAPYGYTF

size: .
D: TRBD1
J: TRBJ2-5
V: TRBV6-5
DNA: TGTGCCAGCAGTTCGCCACAGGGGGCGGAGGGAGAGACCCAGTACTTC
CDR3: CASSSPQGAEGETQYF

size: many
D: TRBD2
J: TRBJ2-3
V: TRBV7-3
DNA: TGTGCCAGCAAGCGGGAGTTGGCAGATACGCAGTATTTT
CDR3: CASKRELADTQYF

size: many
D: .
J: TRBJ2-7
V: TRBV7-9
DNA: TGTGCCAGCAGCTTAGTGCAGTTGGGGCAGTACTTC
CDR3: CASSLVQLGQYF

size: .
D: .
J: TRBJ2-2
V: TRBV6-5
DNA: TGTGCCAGCAGCACCATCTCCGGGGAGCTGTTTTTT
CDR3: CASSTISGELFF

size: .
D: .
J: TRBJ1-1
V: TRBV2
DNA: TGTGCCAGCAGCGCGATAGGCAGGGAGGAAGCTTTCTTT
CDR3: CASSAIGREEAFF

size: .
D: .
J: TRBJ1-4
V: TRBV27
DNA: TGTGCCAGCAGGAGGGGCAGCGAAAAACTGTTTTTT
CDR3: CASRRGSEKLFF

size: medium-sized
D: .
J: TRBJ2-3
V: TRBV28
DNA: TGTGCCAGCGTAACGGCCACAGATACGCAGTATTTT
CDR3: CASVTATDTQYF

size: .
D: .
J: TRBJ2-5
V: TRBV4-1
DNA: TGCGCCAGCAGCCAAGTAATTAAGGGACCTAGTGAGACCCAGTACTTC
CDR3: CASSQVIKGPSETQYF

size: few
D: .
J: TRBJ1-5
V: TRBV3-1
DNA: TGTGCCAGCAGCCACCAGGGAGGAAATCAGCCCCAGCATTTT
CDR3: CASSHQGGNQPQHF

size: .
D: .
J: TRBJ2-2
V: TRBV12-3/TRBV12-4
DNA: TGTGCCAGCACCCGCTGGGGGGGCTACACCGGGGAGCTGTTTTTT
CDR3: CASTRWGGYTGELFF

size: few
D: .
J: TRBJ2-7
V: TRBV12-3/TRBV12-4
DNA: TGTGCCAGCAGTTTAGCGTCCCTACAGGCCTACGAGCAGTACTTC
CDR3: CASSLASLQAYEQYF

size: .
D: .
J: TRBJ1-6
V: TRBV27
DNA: TGTGCCAGCAGTTTTGGATCTTCAGGGATGAGCTCCTATAATTCACCCCTCCACTTT
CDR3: CASSFGSSGMSSYNSPLHF

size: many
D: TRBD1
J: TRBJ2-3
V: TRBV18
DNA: TGTGCCAGCTCACCAGGACAGGGGGGCACAGATACGCAGTATTTT
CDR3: CASSPGQGGTDTQYF

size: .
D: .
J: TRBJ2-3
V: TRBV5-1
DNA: TGCGCCAGCAGCTTCGGGCAGGGGGGGGATACGCAGTATTTT
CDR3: CASSFGQGGDTQYF

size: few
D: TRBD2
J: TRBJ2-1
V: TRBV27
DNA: TGTGCCAGCAGAGACCCCCGACTAGCGGGGAGATACAATGAGCAGTTCTTC
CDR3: CASRDPRLAGRYNEQFF

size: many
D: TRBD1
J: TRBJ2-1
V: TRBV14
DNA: TGTGCCAGCAGCCACCGCGCCGGGACAGGGGTAGAGCAGTTCTTC
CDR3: CASSHRAGTGVEQFF

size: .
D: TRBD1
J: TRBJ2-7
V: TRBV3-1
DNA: TGTGCCAGCAGCGGGACAGGGACCTACGAGCAGTACTTC
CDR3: CASSGTGTYEQYF

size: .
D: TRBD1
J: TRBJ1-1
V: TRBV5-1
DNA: TGCGCCAGCAGCCGACGGACAGGGAACACTGAAGCTTTCTTT
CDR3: CASSRRTGNTEAFF

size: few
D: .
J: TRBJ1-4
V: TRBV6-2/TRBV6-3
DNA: TGTGCCAGCAGCGGACAGATACGCGAAAAACTGTTTTTT
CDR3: CASSGQIREKLFF

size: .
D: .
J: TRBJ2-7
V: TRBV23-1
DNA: TGCGCCAGCAGTCCCGTATTTAAGGCGCCCCGATCCTACGAGCAGTACTTC
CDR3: CASSPVFKAPRSYEQYF

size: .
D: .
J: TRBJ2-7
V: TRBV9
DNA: TGTGCCAGCAGCGTTTACGGCGAGGGCTCCTACGAGCAGTACTTC
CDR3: CASSVYGEGSYEQYF

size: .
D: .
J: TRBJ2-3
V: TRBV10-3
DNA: TGTGCCATCAGTGTGACTCAAGTCGGGGTTAGCACAGATACGCAGTATTTT
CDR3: CAISVTQVGVSTDTQYF

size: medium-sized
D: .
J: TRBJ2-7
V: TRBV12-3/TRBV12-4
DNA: TGTGCCAGCAGTTTCCTGAAAGCCACCTACGAGCAGTACTTC
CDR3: CASSFLKATYEQYF